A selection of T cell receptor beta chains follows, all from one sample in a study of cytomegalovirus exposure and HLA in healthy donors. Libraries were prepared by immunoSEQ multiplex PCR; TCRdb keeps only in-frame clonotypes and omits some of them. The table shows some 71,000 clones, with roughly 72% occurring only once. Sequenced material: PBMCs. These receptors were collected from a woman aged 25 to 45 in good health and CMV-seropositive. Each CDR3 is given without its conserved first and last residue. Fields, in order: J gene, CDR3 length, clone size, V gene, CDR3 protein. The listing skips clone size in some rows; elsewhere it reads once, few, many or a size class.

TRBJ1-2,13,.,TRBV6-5,ASSYRTGGNYGYT
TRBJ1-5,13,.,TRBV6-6,ASIKGGNQGQPQH
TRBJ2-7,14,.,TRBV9,ASSVSGSATSYEQY
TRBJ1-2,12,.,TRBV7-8,ASSLARGYYGYT
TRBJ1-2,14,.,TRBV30,AWSVGGTGHNYGYT
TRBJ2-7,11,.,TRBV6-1,ASRLRGPYEQY
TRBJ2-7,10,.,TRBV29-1,SATDRVYEQY
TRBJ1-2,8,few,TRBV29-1,SVGESGTT
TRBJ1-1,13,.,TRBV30,AWRRRGQGAWVAF
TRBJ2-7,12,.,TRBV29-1,SVRHWTSSYEQY
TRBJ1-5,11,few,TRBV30,AYSDYSNQPQH
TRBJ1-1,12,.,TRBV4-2,ASSQEGRATEAF
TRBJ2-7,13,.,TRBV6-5,ASRLAGGPSREQY
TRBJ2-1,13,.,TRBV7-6,ASSLMTGVYNEQF
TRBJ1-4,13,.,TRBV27,ASRKGQATNEKLF
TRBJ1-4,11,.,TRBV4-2,ASSSRGYEKLF
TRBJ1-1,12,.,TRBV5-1,ASSLGDLNTEAF
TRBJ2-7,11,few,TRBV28,ASSLVEDYEQY
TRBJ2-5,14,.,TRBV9,ASTLGRGALKETQY
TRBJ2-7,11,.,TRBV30,AWSDGSWDEQY
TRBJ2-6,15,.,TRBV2,ASSVGGRALGANVLT